This is a list of T cell receptor beta chains from one sample in a study of shared clonotypes between healthy human individuals. Libraries were prepared by immunoSEQ multiplex PCR; TCRdb keeps only in-frame clonotypes and omits some of them. Among under 350,000 clones, more than 75% were seen once, and the ten largest hold 16%. Material for sequencing was memory CD8+ T cells sorted from blood. The receptors shown here come from a man between 18 and 29 years old in good health. Both conserved end residues are part of each CDR3. The order of the fields is V gene, J gene, CDR3 protein.

>TRBV6-1|TRBJ2-7
CAIEPGEGTYEQYF
>TRBV25-1|TRBJ2-7
CASSGRDPEQYF
>TRBV9|TRBJ1-1
CASSVGDNTEAFF
>TRBV27|TRBJ2-7
CASSSWTGGVYEQYF
>TRBV6-5|TRBJ2-5
CASSYLGFQETQYF
>TRBV11-3|TRBJ2-7
CASSPGGGEFYEQYF
>TRBV27|TRBJ1-6
CASSLAEGRSYNSPLHF
>TRBV4-3|TRBJ2-2
CASSQDERGEVTGELFF
>TRBV28|TRBJ1-1
CASRRRGSYTEAFF
>TRBV28|TRBJ1-1
CASTPTGIGGWTEAFF
>TRBV12-5|TRBJ1-2
CASGMDGRRDGYTF
>TRBV27|TRBJ1-6
CASNSGAGAGSPLHF
>TRBV18|TRBJ2-7
CASSPDRSRTYEQYF
>TRBV15|TRBJ1-2
CATSSPGGPGAYGYTF
>TRBV10-2|TRBJ2-7
CASSESRASGRTEQYF
>TRBV7-2|TRBJ2-7
CASSLELLDAYEQYF
>TRBV5-4|TRBJ2-3
CASSFQGADTQYF
>TRBV9|TRBJ1-2
CASSVSDRGENYGYTF
>TRBV28|TRBJ2-7
CASSPDGSSYEQYF
>TRBV7-9|TRBJ1-2
CASSPPDRGYHYGYTF
>TRBV5-1|TRBJ2-3
CASSQGTGLGTDTQYF
>TRBV19|TRBJ2-1
CASTSMFRGEGEQFF
>TRBV5-4|TRBJ1-6
CASSLVGSPLHF
>TRBV27|TRBJ1-4
CASRVGQSNEKLFF
>TRBV29-1|TRBJ2-7
CSVRQGSTYEQYF
>TRBV10-1|TRBJ2-7
CALRTSGLLYEQYF
>TRBV2|TRBJ1-1
CASQPGGGHTEAFF
>TRBV6-1|TRBJ2-7
CASSGEGTQSSYEQYF